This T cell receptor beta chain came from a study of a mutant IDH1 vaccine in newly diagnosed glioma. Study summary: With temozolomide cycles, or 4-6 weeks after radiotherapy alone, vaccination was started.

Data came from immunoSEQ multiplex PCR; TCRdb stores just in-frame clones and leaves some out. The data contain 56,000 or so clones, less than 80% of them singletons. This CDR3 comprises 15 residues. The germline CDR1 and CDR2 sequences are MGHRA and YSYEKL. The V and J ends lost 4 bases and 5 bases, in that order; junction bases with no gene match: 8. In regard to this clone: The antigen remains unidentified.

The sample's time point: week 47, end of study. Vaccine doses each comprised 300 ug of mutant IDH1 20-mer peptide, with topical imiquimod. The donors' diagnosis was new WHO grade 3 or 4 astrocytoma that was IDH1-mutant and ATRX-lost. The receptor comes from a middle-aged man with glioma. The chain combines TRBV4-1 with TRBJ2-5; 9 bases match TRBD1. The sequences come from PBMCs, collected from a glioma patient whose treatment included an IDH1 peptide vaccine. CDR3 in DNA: TGCGCCAGCAGCCCTCTGGGACAGGGACGGGAGACCCAGTACTTC. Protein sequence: CASSPLGQGRETQYF.